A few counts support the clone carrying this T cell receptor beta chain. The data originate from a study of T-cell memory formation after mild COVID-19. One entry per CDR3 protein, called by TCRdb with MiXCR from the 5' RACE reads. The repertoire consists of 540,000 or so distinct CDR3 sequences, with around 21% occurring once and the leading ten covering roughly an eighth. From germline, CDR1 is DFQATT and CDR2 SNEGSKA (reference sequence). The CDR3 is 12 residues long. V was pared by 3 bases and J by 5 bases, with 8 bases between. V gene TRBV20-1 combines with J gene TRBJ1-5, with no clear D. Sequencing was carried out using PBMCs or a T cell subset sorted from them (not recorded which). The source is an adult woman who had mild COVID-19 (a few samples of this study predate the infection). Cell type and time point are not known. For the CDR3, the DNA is TGCAGTGCTAGGGTCTCCGATCAGCCCCAGCATTTT. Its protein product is CSARVSDQPQHF.